Below are 17 T cell receptor beta chains sequenced from a single sample in a study of vaccination and CD4 T cells after COVID-19. An Oncomine TCR Beta short-read assay was used to sequence the DNA from cultured CD4+ T cells. TCRdb called the PCR reads again in MiXCR, with one record for every CDR3 protein. Here the sample spans about 7,700 distinct CDR3 sequences, about 55% being singletons. The antigens of these receptors remain unknown. The treatment here: approximately 9-day PBMC culture with coronavirus spike peptide pools or control peptides (ViraFEST assay). Sequencing input: CD4+ T cells from blood, cultured in vitro. Receptors originate from a human donor who had recovered from COVID-19.

The chain has TRBV24-1 and TRBJ2-1; 9 nucleotides line up with TRBD1. V lost 6 bases to trimming and J lost 9 bases; unmatched junction nucleotides: 8. The germline V gene encodes CDR1 KGHDR and CDR2 SFDVKD. The CDR3 length is 14 residues. For the CDR3, the DNA is TGTGCCACCAGTACCTTGGACAGGGGTGTTGAGCAGTTCTTC. The encoded protein is CATSTLDRGVEQFF.

The chain links TRBV19 to TRBJ1-1; 10 nucleotides match TRBD1. Germline V CDR1 and CDR2: LNHDA, SQIVND (reference sequence). The V and J ends lost 5 bases and 4 bases, in that order; junction bases with no gene match: 4. The CDR3 runs 14 residues. CDR3 coding DNA: TGTGCCAGTAGTTTAAGGACAGGGGGCACTGAAGCTTTCTTT. This sequence encodes CASSLRTGGTEAFF.

This chain joins TRBV6-4 and TRBJ2-3; perhaps TRBD2 as D (6 bases). V was clipped by 7 bases and J by 4 bases, with 30 bases between them. The CDR3 length is 19 residues. The germline V gene encodes CDR1 MRHNA and CDR2 SNTAGT. CDR3 region: CASIPQRGGIPPAPDTQYF. DNA for the CDR3: TGTGCCAGCATACCCCAGAGAGGCGGGATTCCACCCGCCCCAGATACGCAGTATTTT.

The chain is built from TRBV20-1 and TRBJ2-5, with TRBD2 as a possible D gene (5 bases). Trimming pared 2 bases from V and 2 bases from J, leaving 9 bases between. The CDR3 is made up of 13 amino acids. Germline-derived CDR1 and CDR2 are DFQATT and SNEGSKA (reference sequence). The CDR3: CSARPGLQETQYF. The CDR3 bases are TGCAGTGCTAGACCTGGACTGCAAGAGACCCAGTACTTC.

This clonotype was picked up a small number of times. V gene TRBV10-3 combines with J gene TRBJ2-5; D ambiguous. The CDR3 runs to 12 residues. The V and J ends lost 0 bases and 5 bases respectively, with 4 bases between them. The germline CDR1 and CDR2 sequences are ENHRY and SYGVKD. This CDR3 reads CAISESEETQYF. Here the CDR3 DNA reads TGTGCCATCAGTGAGTCTGAGGAGACCCAGTACTTC.

This chain joins TRBV20-1 and TRBJ2-7; D may be TRBD1 (5 bases). V lost 6 bases and J 10 bases, leaving 19 bases between the germline ends. Germline CDR1 reads DFQATT; CDR2 reads SNEGSKA (reference sequence). This CDR3 spans 12 amino acids. The CDR3 sequence is CSAQAILGPQYF. The CDR3 DNA is TGCAGTGCCCAGGCCATTTTGGGGCCACAGTACTTC.

The V call is TRBV7-2, the J call TRBJ2-2; D is possibly TRBD2 (6 bases). V dropped 6 bases and J dropped 4 bases, with 9 bases sitting between them. The CDR3 consists of 13 residues. Germline values: CDR1 SGHTA, CDR2 FQGNSA. CDR3 residues: CASSTGGTGELFF. CDR3 nucleotides: TGTGCCAGCAGTACCGGGGGCACCGGGGAGCTGTTTTTT.

This sequence joins TRBV12-3 or TRBV12-4 and TRBJ1-6, with D tentatively TRBD1 (6 bases). The V gene lost 1 base and the J gene lost 14 bases, with 18 bases spanning the gap. This CDR3 has 15 amino acids. CDR3 DNA sequence: TGTGCCAGCAGTTTAGTTTCAGGGGCTCCGGGGGCCCTCCACTTT. Protein product: CASSLVSGAPGALHF.

The chain couples TRBV20-1 to TRBJ1-5; no clear D gene. Germline loops: CDR1 DFQATT, CDR2 SNEGSKA (reference sequence). V lost 3 bases and J 6 bases, leaving 18 bases between the germline ends. CDR3 size: 15 residues. DNA of the CDR3: TGCAGTGCTAGGGTTGGCAGCCTAAAGGGTCAGCCCCAGCATTTT. Translation: CSARVGSLKGQPQHF.

The J gene is TRBJ1-5, the V gene TRBV7-9, with D possibly TRBD1 on 5 matching bases. Trimming shortened V by 0 bases and J by 3 bases, and 6 bases separated the two germline ends. Germline V lookup: CDR1 SEHNR, CDR2 FQNEAQ (reference sequence). The CDR3 is made up of 14 amino acids. CDR3 amino acids: CASSLADTNQPQHF. The CDR3 DNA reads as TGTGCCAGCAGCTTAGCGGACACCAATCAGCCCCAGCATTTT.

This clonotype was observed a handful of times. V usage is TRBV6-1 and J usage is TRBJ1-5; D might be TRBD1 (6 bases). Germline V gene sequence: CDR1 MNHNS, CDR2 SASEGT. Trimming removed 3 bases at V and 2 bases at J, with 11 bases between. This CDR3 region has 15 residues. The CDR3 DNA sequence: TGTGCCAGCAGTGATTACAGGGTTGGCAATCAGCCCCAGCATTTT. Amino acid sequence: CASSDYRVGNQPQHF.

This clonotype was detected a few times. V and J are TRBV27 and TRBJ1-2; 8 bases fit TRBD1. Germline CDR1 is MNHEY and CDR2 is SMNVEV (reference sequence). V trimming: 2 bases; J trimming: 4 bases; junction bases outside the gene matches: 9. This CDR3 is 16 amino acids long. The CDR3 spells CASSLGQGARGYGYTF. Written as DNA, the CDR3 is TGTGCCAGCAGTTTAGGGCAGGGGGCGCGAGGCTATGGCTACACCTTC.

This clonotype was seen only a few times. This chain uses TRBV10-3 with TRBJ2-5; 8 bases agree with TRBD2. This CDR3 comprises 16 residues. With 2 bases clipped from V and 0 bases from J, the junction kept 5 bases outside the gene matches. Germline loops: CDR1 ENHRY, CDR2 SYGVKD. The CDR3 nucleotides read TGTGCCATCAGTGAGCGGGGACTAGGGTACCAAGAGACCCAGTACTTC. Its protein product is CAISERGLGYQETQYF.

The chain recombines TRBV28 with TRBJ1-2; D unclear. CDR1 and CDR2 (germline): MDHEN, SYDVKM. V lost 3 bases and J 4 bases, leaving 12 bases between the germline ends. The CDR3 loop spans 14 amino acids. The CDR3 nucleotides read TGTGCCAGCAGTTTTGGCCAGAAAGTCTATGGCTACACCTTC. Its protein is CASSFGQKVYGYTF.

The chain has TRBV20-1 and TRBJ2-1, with a tentative D call TRBD2 (5 bases). Germline assignment: CDR1 DFQATT and CDR2 SNEGSKA (reference sequence). The CDR3 contains 15 residues. V lost 0 bases, J lost 4 bases, and 13 bases lay in between. The CDR3 is CSARDRRSGYNEQFF. The CDR3 DNA reads as TGCAGTGCTAGAGATAGGAGGTCCGGATACAATGAGCAGTTCTTC.

The gene calls are TRBV2 and TRBJ1-2; 8 bases agree with TRBD1. CDR3 size: 13 residues. V lost 6 bases, J lost 4 bases, and 4 bases stayed unmatched. Germline CDR1 and CDR2: SNHLY and FYNNEI. The CDR3 here is CASSGQGGYGYTF. In nucleotides, the CDR3 is TGTGCCAGCAGCGGACAGGGAGGCTATGGCTACACCTTC.

This clonotype was seen a single time. CDR3 region: CASSQDYGQSGNTIYF. The CDR3 DNA follows: TGCGCCAGCAGCCAAGATTACGGACAATCTGGAAACACCATATATTTT. The rearrangement joins TRBV4-3 to TRBJ1-3; D possibly corresponds to TRBD1 (5 bases). Trimming removed 0 bases from V and 1 base from J, with 10 bases in between. Germline lookup yields CDR1 LGHNA and CDR2 YSLEER. There are 16 residues in the CDR3.